Presented here are 27 T cell receptor beta chains from one specimen sequenced in a study of PD-L1 blockade in urothelial cancer. Only in-frame clones appear in the TCRdb table, and some are missing; sequencing was by immunoSEQ multiplex PCR. The data hold some 35,000 clones, with roughly a third observed a single time. Material: tumor tissue, obtained before atezolizumab (anti-PD-L1) treatment. Receptor source: a man aged 55 to 70 with urothelial cancer.

The V and J genes are TRBV28 and TRBJ1-5; no definite D call. V was pared by 4 bases and J by 3 bases, with 7 bases between. CDR1 is MDHEN and CDR2 is SYDVKM in the germline V gene. The CDR3 runs to 13 residues. The CDR3 nucleotides read TGTGCCAGCAGTTGGGGTCTCAATCAGCCCCAGCATTTT. Translation: CASSWGLNQPQHF. Drawing the rest from reference TRBV28 and TRBJ1-5, the complete variable domain is DVKVTQSSRYLVKRTGEKVFLECVQDMDHENMFWYRQDPGLGLRLIYFSYDVKMKEKGDIPEGYSVSREKKERFSLILESASTNQTSMYLCASSWGLNQPQHFGDGTRLSIL.

This clone appeared a few times. The CDR3 loop is CASKPIAGPHYNEQFF. The CDR3 bases are TGTGCCAGCAAACCTATAGCGGGACCACACTACAATGAGCAGTTCTTC. V and J are TRBV11-3 and TRBJ2-1; 8 nucleotides align to TRBD2. Unmatched junction bases numbered 11, after V lost 7 bases and J lost 3 bases. The CDR3 contains 16 residues. The germline gives CDR1 SGHNT, CDR2 YENEEA.

The rearrangement uses TRBV10-2 and TRBJ1-2; D not resolved. CDR1 is WSHSY and CDR2 is SAAADI in the germline V gene. This CDR3 spans 14 amino acids. With 2 bases removed from V and 4 bases from J, the gap between germline ends came to 11 bases. DNA of the CDR3: TGCGCCAGCAGTGAGCCCCCGGATTCCTATGGCTACACCTTC. It yields the protein CASSEPPDSYGYTF.

This clone turned up a few times. This rearrangement joins TRBV11-3 to TRBJ2-3; TRBD1 is a possible D gene (6 bases). Germline V CDR1 and CDR2: SGHNT, YENEEA. The CDR3 length is 15 residues. The V gene lost 3 bases and the J gene lost 1 base, with 11 bases spanning the gap. CDR3 sequence: CASSFDRRRTDTQYF. The CDR3, as DNA: TGTGCCAGCAGCTTCGACAGGCGACGCACAGATACGCAGTATTTT.

Within the sample, this clone is medium-sized. CDR3 loop: CASSLVSSGAETQYF. DNA for the CDR3: TGTGCCAGCAGCTTGGTTTCTAGCGGGGCGGAGACCCAGTACTTC. The chain carries TRBV11-3 and TRBJ2-5; 9 nucleotides agree with TRBD2. Germline-derived CDR1 and CDR2 are SGHNT and YENEEA. The CDR3 loop spans 15 amino acids. With 3 bases clipped from V and 5 bases from J, the junction kept 7 bases outside the gene matches.

The chain couples TRBV5-1 to TRBJ1-4; no definite D call. The CDR3 totals 16 residues. The germline V gene encodes CDR1 SGHRS and CDR2 YFSETQ. V lost 4 bases and J lost 0, with 13 bases in between. CDR3 in amino acids: CASSRADAATNEKLFF. As DNA, the CDR3 is TGCGCCAGCAGCCGAGCAGACGCAGCAACTAATGAAAAACTGTTTTTT.

This clone was detected only a few times. This chain connects TRBV1 to TRBJ2-7; the D call TRBD2 from the table was never checked on the DNA. TRBV1 is flagged as a pseudogene. The CDR3 is 17 amino acids. The DNA of the CDR3 is TGCACCAGCAGCCAAGATCGGGGCCGGGACTATCACTACGAGCAGTACTTC. Its translation is CTSSQDRGRDYHYEQYF.

The rearrangement uses TRBV19 and TRBJ2-2; D may be TRBD1 (6 bases). The CDR3 runs to 16 residues. The germline CDR1 and CDR2 sequences are LNHDA and SQIVND (reference sequence). The V end lost 7 bases, the J end lost 2 bases, and 17 bases lay between the germline ends. CDR3: CASNSLGTLNTGELFF. DNA of the CDR3: TGTGCCAGTAACTCACTCGGGACACTTAACACCGGGGAGCTGTTTTTT.

The V and J genes are TRBV18 and TRBJ1-3; D may be TRBD1 (5 bases). This CDR3 spans 15 amino acids. CDR1 is KGHSH, CDR2 LQKENI, per germline. Trimming removed 3 bases from V and 4 bases from J, with 13 bases in between. The CDR3 region is CASSPPGRGGNTIYF. DNA for the CDR3: TGTGCCAGCTCACCCCCGGGGAGGGGCGGAAACACCATATATTTT.

The chain recombines TRBV29-1 with TRBJ2-7; TRBD1 aligns across 7 bases. Germline assignment: CDR1 SQVTM and CDR2 ANQGSEA. The junction had 10 bases not matched to a gene; V was cut back by 7 bases and J by 4 bases. The CDR3 has 13 residues. CDR3 nucleotide sequence: TGCAGCGCCCGGGACAGTGTTAGTTACGAGCAGTACTTC. This gives the protein CSARDSVSYEQYF.

This clone was detected ten times or more. The V gene is TRBV6-8, the J gene TRBJ1-3; D remains unclear. V was cut by 6 bases and J by 4 bases, with 13 bases left in between. Germline V lookup: CDR1 MNHGY, CDR2 SAAAGT. The CDR3 length is 14 residues. The CDR3 reads CASRGSAGGNTIYF. In nucleotides, the CDR3 is TGTGCCAGCAGGGGTTCTGCGGGGGGAAACACCATATATTTT.

The V and J genes are TRBV25-1 and TRBJ1-6; a weak D match, TRBD1 (5 bases). The germline V and J ends were trimmed by 6 bases and 9 bases, with 18 bases remaining between them. This CDR3 spans 15 amino acids. Germline CDR1 MGHDK, CDR2 SYGVNS. CDR3 sequence: CASRGVGHGGSPLHF. CDR3 coding DNA: TGTGCCAGCAGGGGGGTAGGTCACGGGGGTTCACCCCTCCACTTT.

V is TRBV11-3 and J is TRBJ2-7, with TRBD2 matching over 10 bases. The trim removed 2 bases at V and 3 bases at J, leaving 7 bases unmatched. CDR3 length equals 16 residues. Germline V gene data show CDR1 as SGHNT and CDR2 as YENEEA. CDR3 region: CASSLSLASGGYEQYF. CDR3 in DNA: TGTGCCAGCAGCTTAAGTTTGGCTAGCGGGGGCTACGAGCAGTACTTC. Combining the CDR3 with reference TRBV11-3 and TRBJ2-7 gives the whole variable domain EAGVVQSPRYKIIEKKQPVAFWCNPISGHNTLYWYLQNLGQGPELLIRYENEEAVDDSQLPKDRFSAERLKGVDSTLKIQPAELGDSAVYLCASSLSLASGGYEQYFGPGTRLTVT.

The gene calls are TRBV19 and TRBJ2-6; D not resolved. The V end lost 4 bases, the J end lost 4 bases, and 17 bases lay between the germline ends. Per germline, CDR1 LNHDA and CDR2 SQIVND (reference sequence). The CDR3 has 17 residues. The CDR3 loop reads CASSRGIGSSGANVLTF. The CDR3 DNA reads as TGTGCCAGTAGTAGGGGTATAGGTTCGTCGGGGGCCAACGTCCTGACTTTC.

This chain links TRBV5-1 with TRBJ1-2; weak D call: TRBD1 (6 bases). The ends were cut back, 0 bases at V and 4 bases at J, with 10 bases in the middle. The CDR3 spans 14 residues. Germline-derived CDR1 and CDR2 are SGHRS and YFSETQ. The CDR3 region has the DNA TGCGCCAGCAGCTTGGGGGACAACCTCTATGGCTACACCTTC. The encoded protein is CASSLGDNLYGYTF.

The rearrangement joins TRBV5-1 to TRBJ1-4, with D uncertain. The CDR3 runs 15 residues. Looked up from germline, CDR1 is SGHRS and CDR2 is YFSETQ. V was cut by 3 bases and J by 5 bases, with 14 bases left in between. Written as DNA, the CDR3 is TGCGCCAGCAGCTGGACTCGCTCTGCAAATGAAAAACTGTTTTTT. Its translation is CASSWTRSANEKLFF.

This chain links TRBV29-1 with TRBJ1-2; D is possibly TRBD1 (6 bases). This CDR3 has 15 amino acids. Deletions cut 6 bases from V and 3 bases from J, with 20 bases between. The germline gives CDR1 SQVTM, CDR2 ANQGSEA. The CDR3 is CSVRWGHGKDYGYTF. As DNA, the CDR3 is TGCAGCGTACGATGGGGACACGGAAAGGACTATGGCTACACCTTC.

This sequence joins TRBV25-1 and TRBJ2-1; 9 bases line up with TRBD1. Per germline, CDR1 MGHDK and CDR2 SYGVNS. Trimming took 3 bases from V and 5 from J; bases not matched to a gene: 5. The CDR3 has 15 residues. The CDR3 DNA follows: TGTGCCAGCAGTGATACCGGGACAGGGAACAATGAGCAGTTCTTC. Amino acids: CASSDTGTGNNEQFF.

The genes are TRBV18 and TRBJ1-6; D is unclear. The CDR3 is 12 amino acids. With 3 bases removed from V and 14 bases from J, the gap between germline ends came to 11 bases. Germline V gene sequence: CDR1 KGHSH, CDR2 LQKENI. The DNA for the CDR3 is TGTGCCAGCTCACCCGATTCGGAGGCCCTCCACTTT. This encodes CASSPDSEALHF.

This clone was seen more than once but under ten times. The DNA for the CDR3 is TGTGCCAGCAATACTTTCACAGATACGCAGTATTTT. As protein: CASNTFTDTQYF. The chain joins TRBV6-8 to TRBJ2-3; D ambiguous. The CDR3 length is 12 residues. V lost 7 bases and J lost 2, with 7 bases in between. CDR1 MNHGY and CDR2 SAAAGT come from the germline V gene.

At least ten counts were recorded for this clone. This chain joins TRBV2 and TRBJ2-1; 9 bases align to TRBD1. The germline V gene has CDR1 SNHLY and CDR2 FYNNEI. V trimming: 2 bases; J trimming: 4 bases; junction bases outside the gene matches: 3. The CDR3 sequence is 15 residues long. The CDR3 here is CASSESGQGYNEQFF. The CDR3, as DNA: TGTGCCAGCAGTGAATCGGGACAGGGATACAATGAGCAGTTCTTC.

This clone has a handful of counts. The CDR3 protein is CASSQGRLAGGPVEQFF. CDR3 sequence (DNA): TGCGCCAGCAGCCAAGGACGGTTAGCGGGAGGGCCGGTTGAGCAGTTCTTC. The chain combines TRBV4-1 with TRBJ2-1; the match to TRBD2 covers 11 bases. This CDR3 comprises 17 residues. The trim removed 1 base at V and 9 bases at J, leaving 11 bases unmatched. The V gene's germline CDR1 is MGHRA and CDR2 YSYEKL.

This clone was picked up a small number of times. This chain uses TRBV28 with TRBJ1-2, with D unresolved. Trimming cost V 10 bases and J 3 bases, with 18 bases left between them. The germline V gene encodes CDR1 MDHEN and CDR2 SYDVKM. This CDR3 is 14 amino acids long. The CDR3: CATLSAGIDYGYTF. For the CDR3, the DNA is TGTGCCACCCTGAGCGCGGGTATAGACTATGGCTACACCTTC.

This clone was found a few times. The chain carries TRBV10-2 and TRBJ2-3, with TRBD2 matching over 9 bases. The CDR3 consists of 14 residues. With 6 bases clipped from V and 2 bases from J, the junction kept 3 bases outside the gene matches. Germline V CDR1 and CDR2: WSHSY, SAAADI. The CDR3 reads CASSPSGITDTQYF. The DNA for the CDR3 is TGCGCCAGCAGCCCTAGCGGGATCACAGATACGCAGTATTTT.

This clone was seen ten or more times. The V call is TRBV9, the J call TRBJ2-1, with a possible D match to TRBD1 (5 bases). V lost 5 bases and J lost 10, with 13 bases in between. The CDR3 covers 12 residues. Germline V CDR1 and CDR2: SGDLS, YYNGEE. The CDR3 reads CASSEGVREQFF. CDR3 DNA sequence: TGTGCCAGCAGTGAAGGGGTCAGGGAGCAGTTCTTC. The variable domain in full, completed from reference TRBV9 and TRBJ2-1, reads DSGVTQTPKHLITATGQRVTLRCSPRSGDLSVYWYQQSLDQGLQFLIQYYNGEERAKGNILERFSAQQFPDLHSELNLSSLELGDSALYFCASSEGVREQFFGPGTRLTVL.

This clone is termed medium-sized. The J gene is TRBJ2-1, the V gene TRBV4-1; 13 bases are a match to TRBD2. The CDR3 extends over 15 amino acids. Unmatched junction bases numbered 5, after V lost 5 bases and J lost 7 bases. CDR1 and CDR2 from the germline V gene are MGHRA and YSYEKL. Here the CDR3 reads CASSLGLAGENEQFF. As DNA, the CDR3 is TGCGCCAGCAGCTTAGGACTAGCGGGGGAAAATGAGCAGTTCTTC.

This clone came up a few times. V gene TRBV28 combines with J gene TRBJ2-2; 7 nucleotides align to TRBD2. The CDR3 runs 15 residues. The germline V gene has CDR1 MDHEN and CDR2 SYDVKM. Germline trimming cut 11 bases from V and 4 bases from J; bases unmatched to any gene: 13. The CDR3 spells CAANPMGGGTGELFF. The CDR3 bases are TGTGCCGCCAACCCCATGGGGGGGGGCACCGGGGAGCTGTTTTTT.